The clone carrying this TCR beta chain was seen more than once but under ten times. Its specificity is unknown. TCRdb re-called the reads through MiXCR, storing one row per CDR3 protein. The data hold around 710,000 distinct CDR3 sequences, with about 28% observed a single time. The data were taken from a study of T cell repertoires in cytomegalovirus infection. About the research overall: Recently identified HLA-C-restricted CMV epitopes were among the peptides used. Study observations and caveats: Dominating the ex vivo response were HLA-C-restricted CMV-specific TCR beta clonotypes.

V lost 2 bases and J 4 bases, leaving 18 bases between the germline ends. Germline values: CDR1 MNHEY, CDR2 SVGAGI. The CDR3 extends over 17 amino acids. The TCR originated in a human donor in good health (CMV status not recorded). Some clones in this sample may be carry-over from other donors' samples. The rearrangement uses TRBV6-5 and TRBJ2-1; D is undetermined. The sequencing used cultured CD8+ T cells from PBMCs, collected from culture after CMV antigen stimulation. The CDR3 loop reads CASSYRPRVGGYNEQFF. The CDR3 DNA follows: TGTGCCAGCAGTTACCGGCCTCGGGTTGGTGGGTACAATGAGCAGTTCTTC.